The clone carrying this T cell receptor beta chain was detected many times. V was trimmed by 0 bases and J by 4 bases, leaving 18 bases between them. Germline values: CDR1 MNHEY, CDR2 SVGAGI. The CDR3 covers 17 residues. Researchers took RNA transcripts and amplified the TCR beta CDR3 regions from them. A first-round RT-PCR of the TCR CDR3 used the HTBI primer set. One entry per CDR3 protein, called by TCRdb with MiXCR from the multiplex PCR reads. Altogether more than 300,000 distinct CDR3 sequences are present, more than 11% being singletons, with the ten largest covering 9.5% to 11%. The data originate from a study of T cells in Graves' hyperthyroidism and ophthalmopathy. Fresh peripheral blood, 9.5 to 10 ml of it, supplied the PBMCs.

The source material was blood. V is TRBV6-5 and J is TRBJ2-5; D is undetermined. The TCR comes from a woman in her fifties or sixties with Graves' hyperthyroidism. CDR3 sequence reads: CASSYSFRYPDGETQYF. The CDR3 bases are TGTGCCAGCAGTTACTCTTTTAGGTATCCCGACGGAGAGACCCAGTACTTC.